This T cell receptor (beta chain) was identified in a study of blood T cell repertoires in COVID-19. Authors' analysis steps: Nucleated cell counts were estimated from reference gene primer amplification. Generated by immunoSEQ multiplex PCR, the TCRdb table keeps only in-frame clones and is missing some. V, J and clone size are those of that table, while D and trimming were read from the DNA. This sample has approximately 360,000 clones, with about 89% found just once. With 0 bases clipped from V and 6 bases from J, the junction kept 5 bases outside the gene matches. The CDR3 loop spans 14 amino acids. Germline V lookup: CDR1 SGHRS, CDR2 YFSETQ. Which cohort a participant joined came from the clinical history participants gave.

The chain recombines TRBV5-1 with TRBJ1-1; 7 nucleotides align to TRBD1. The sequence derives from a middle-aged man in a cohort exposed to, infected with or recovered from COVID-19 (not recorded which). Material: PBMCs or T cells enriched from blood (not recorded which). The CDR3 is CASSLGDREAEAFF. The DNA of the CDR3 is TGCGCCAGCAGCTTGGGCGACAGGGAGGCTGAAGCTTTCTTT.